The present entry profiles one T cell receptor (beta chain) with its context. Its antigen is still unknown. This specimen comes from a study of cytomegalovirus exposure and HLA in healthy donors. The wider study: Among roughly 180 million T cells, an earlier analysis found roughly 110 million unique TCR beta sequences. Whole-study results and caveats: In vitro assays verified that three CMV-associated chains recognized CMV antigens specifically.

The PCR was carried out with 60 Vbeta primers and 13 Jbeta primers. Some clones are missing from TCRdb's copy, which holds only in-frame ones; the method was immunoSEQ multiplex PCR. The sample consists of 140,000 or so clones, about 72% of them appearing once. Losses at the gene ends were 4 bases for V and 3 bases for J; bases not matched to a gene: 8. This CDR3 contains 16 residues. Germline V lookup: CDR1 MDHEN, CDR2 SYDVKM. This chain links TRBV28 with TRBJ2-5, with TRBD2 matching 10 bases. This TCR was recovered from a man in his 60s in good health and CMV-seronegative. The sequencing input was PBMCs. The CDR3 DNA reads TGTGCCAGCAGTTACCCTCGGCTAGCGGGAGAAGAGACCCAGTACTTC. As protein: CASSYPRLAGEETQYF.